This T cell receptor beta chain was recorded in a study of blood T cell repertoires in COVID-19. Clones were sequenced by immunoSEQ multiplex PCR, and TCRdb holds only the in-frame ones, with some missing. The data contain a few hundred thousand clones, around 91% of them seen just once; the ten biggest clones take up about 1%. The CDR3 is 14 residues long. Germline CDR1 LNHDA, CDR2 SQIVND (reference sequence). V was cut by 2 bases and J by 2 bases, with 9 bases left in between. The receptor was derived from a man aged 18 to 29 who had recovered from COVID-19. The material sequenced was PBMCs or T cells enriched from blood (not recorded which). The chain links TRBV19 to TRBJ1-2, with a tentative D call TRBD1 (5 bases). The CDR3 is CASSIKTANYGYTF. The CDR3 bases are TGTGCCAGTAGTATAAAGACAGCGAACTATGGCTACACCTTC.